The rows below give T cell receptor beta chains drawn from one sample of a study of blood T cell repertoires in COVID-19. Method: immunoSEQ multiplex PCR; TCRdb's copy keeps in-frame clones and lacks some. This table holds 150,000 to 180,000 clones, approximately 85% found once. The sample was peripheral blood. These receptors originate from a man in his sixties with COVID-19, enrolled during active disease. The CDR3 runs from the conserved cysteine through the conserved F or W. The D gene is left open where the match is weak. The size field is filled for only some rows; it gives once, few, many or a size class.

j_call v_call d_call clone_size cdr3_length cdr3_nt cdr3_aa
TRBJ1-1 TRBV9 . . 16 TGTGCCAGCAGCGTACATGTGGGTCAGGAGAACACTGAAGCTTTCTTT CASSVHVGQENTEAFF
TRBJ2-1 TRBV4-2 TRBD2 . 17 TGTGCCAGCAGCCAAGAAGATAGCGGGGGGAACGACAATGAGCAGTTCTTC CASSQEDSGGNDNEQFF
TRBJ2-6 TRBV11-3 TRBD1 . 19 TGTGCCAGCAGCTTAGCACTCGGGACAGGGGGCTCTGGGGCCAACGTCCTGACTTTC CASSLALGTGGSGANVLTF
TRBJ1-2 TRBV7-2 . . 15 TGTGCCAGCAGCTTAGACAGGGCGGCTAACTATGGCTACACCTTC CASSLDRAANYGYTF
TRBJ1-1 TRBV7-2 . few 14 TGTGCCAGCAGCCATAACAGGGCCAGCACTGAAGCTTTCTTT CASSHNRASTEAFF
TRBJ1-2 TRBV3-1/TRBV3-2 . . 13 TGTGCCAGCAGCCAATTGGACACAGATGGCTACACCTTC CASSQLDTDGYTF
TRBJ2-7 TRBV27 . . 13 TGTGCCAGCAGTTTGAAGAGTACCTACGAGCAGTACTTC CASSLKSTYEQYF
TRBJ1-2 TRBV28 . . 15 TGTGCCAGCAGTTTATCCAGGGGCGTTAACTATGGCTACACCTTC CASSLSRGVNYGYTF
TRBJ2-3 TRBV7-9 TRBD2 . 17 TGTGCCAGCAGCTCCGGACTAGCGGGGAGTCACACAGATACGCAGTATTTT CASSSGLAGSHTDTQYF
TRBJ1-2 TRBV7-6 TRBD1 . 16 TGTGCCAGCAGCTTGTCCACAGGGGTGGCTAACTATGGCTACACCTTC CASSLSTGVANYGYTF
TRBJ1-4 TRBV7-9 . once 15 TGTGCCAGCAGCCCGCGCGGGGTTGGCGAAGGAAAACTGTTTTTT CASSPRGVGEGKLFF
TRBJ1-5 TRBV7-2 TRBD1 . 16 TGTGCCAGCAGCTTACGAACAGGGACAGGGATTCAGCCCCAGCATTTT CASSLRTGTGIQPQHF
TRBJ2-3 TRBV4-3 TRBD2 . 16 TGCGCCAGCAGCCCCCGGACTAGCGGGAGCACAGATACGCAGTATTTT CASSPRTSGSTDTQYF
TRBJ2-3 TRBV10-3 TRBD1 . 17 TGTGCCATCAGTGAGTCTGGGCCGGGACAGATCACAGATACGCAGTATTTT CAISESGPGQITDTQYF
TRBJ2-7 TRBV6-5 TRBD1 . 15 TGTGCCAGCAGTTTCCGGGACAGGGGGGTTTACGAGCAGTACTTC CASSFRDRGVYEQYF
TRBJ1-2 TRBV29-1 . once 13 TGCAGCGTTGAAGTGGGGGCGAGCTATGGCTACACCTTC CSVEVGASYGYTF
TRBJ2-1 TRBV3-1/TRBV3-2 . . 13 TGTGCCAGCAGCCAACAGGGTAGCAATGAGCAGTTCTTC CASSQQGSNEQFF
TRBJ1-2 TRBV6-5 . . 14 TGTGCCAGCAGAACAGGACAGCTCCTATACGGCTACACCTTC CASRTGQLLYGYTF
TRBJ2-7 TRBV11-3 . . 13 TGTGCCAGCAGCCCTGACAGTTTAAACGAGCAGTACTTC CASSPDSLNEQYF
TRBJ2-7 TRBV19 . . 15 TGTGCCAGTAGTATAGACAGGGGAACGATCTACGAGCAGTACTTC CASSIDRGTIYEQYF
TRBJ1-6 TRBV18 . . 15 TGTGCCAGCTCACGACTGACAGGTCCTAATTCACCCCTCCACTTT CASSRLTGPNSPLHF
TRBJ2-1 TRBV11-3 . . 14 TGTGCCAGCAGCCCGGGAAGAGGTAAGAATGAGCAGTTCTTC CASSPGRGKNEQFF
TRBJ1-6 TRBV30 TRBD1 . 14 TGTGCCTGGAAGGGGGACAGGGGGCGGCCCCACCTCCACTTT CAWKGDRGRPHLHF
TRBJ2-5 TRBV14 TRBD1 . 18 TGTGCCAGCAGCCAAGGGGGGACAGCAAGGCGGCCCCAAGAGACCCAGTACTTC CASSQGGTARRPQETQYF
TRBJ1-1 TRBV4-3 TRBD1 . 14 TGCGCCAGCAGCCGAGACAGGGGGTGGTCTGAAGCTTTCTTT CASSRDRGWSEAFF
TRBJ2-5 TRBV28 TRBD2 . 15 TGTGCCAGCAGTTTAGCGGGGGGACTACAAGAGACCCAGTACTTC CASSLAGGLQETQYF
TRBJ1-1 TRBV6-2/TRBV6-3 TRBD1 once 15 TGTGCCAGCAGTTCATACCCCGGACAGGGTAGTGAAGCTTTCTTT CASSSYPGQGSEAFF
TRBJ1-2 TRBV18 . . 15 TGTGCCAGCTCACGCAATCAGGGAGGTAACTATGGCTACACCTTC CASSRNQGGNYGYTF
TRBJ2-1 TRBV29-1 TRBD2 . 14 TGCAGCACCCTAGCGGGGGAGACCTACAATGAGCAGTTCTTC CSTLAGETYNEQFF
TRBJ1-1 TRBV27 . few 13 TGTGCCAGTTTGAAGCCGGGACATAATGAAGCTTTCTTT CASLKPGHNEAFF
TRBJ2-7 TRBV18 . . 14 TGTGCCAGCTCAGAGAACAGGGATGCCTACGAGCAGTACTTC CASSENRDAYEQYF
TRBJ1-4 TRBV29-1 . . 14 TGCAGCGTTGAAGATCCGCGGTGGGGCGAAAAACTGTTTTTT CSVEDPRWGEKLFF
TRBJ1-2 TRBV6-6 TRBD1 . 15 TGTGCCAGCAGTCTCCGGACAGGGGGCGCGGAGGGCTACACCTTC CASSLRTGGAEGYTF
TRBJ2-1 TRBV7-2 . once 15 TGTGCCAGCAGCCCGACTAGGGATAAGGGTGGTGAGCAGTTCTTC CASSPTRDKGGEQFF
TRBJ2-1 TRBV14 . . 17 TGTGCCAGCAGCCCAGGGGCGCATCTAGCTAGGCACGATGAGCAGTTCTTC CASSPGAHLARHDEQFF
TRBJ1-1 TRBV14 . . 14 TGTGCCAGCAGCCAAGAACTTGCCGGGGCTGAAGCTTTCTTT CASSQELAGAEAFF
TRBJ1-1 TRBV4-1 TRBD1 . 16 TGCGCCAGCAGCCAAGATGGGGCAGGGGGGAACACTGAAGCTTTCTTT CASSQDGAGGNTEAFF
TRBJ2-7 TRBV18 . . 13 TGTGCCAGCTCACCAGGACAGACTTACGAGCAGTACTTC CASSPGQTYEQYF
TRBJ2-5 TRBV19 TRBD1 . 13 TGTGCCAGTAGCACAGGGGGCTCGGAGACCCAGTACTTC CASSTGGSETQYF
TRBJ1-1 TRBV7-6 . . 16 TGTGCCAGCAGCTTAGTCTCGTCTGGCGGGGACACTGAAGCTTTCTTT CASSLVSSGGDTEAFF
TRBJ2-2 TRBV7-8 TRBD2 once 17 TGTGCCAGCAGCGGGAGAGGGGCTAGCGGGAACCCCGGGGAGCTGTTTTTT CASSGRGASGNPGELFF
TRBJ1-2 TRBV27 . . 15 TGTGCCAGCAGTTTGGGTGGGAAGGGGGGGTATGGCTACACCTTC CASSLGGKGGYGYTF
TRBJ1-3 TRBV27 TRBD1 . 18 TGTGCCAGCAGTTTAAGGGGACAGGGGTCCGGCTCTGGAAACACCATATATTTT CASSLRGQGSGSGNTIYF
TRBJ2-3 TRBV11-2 TRBD1 . 16 TGTGCCAGCAGCTCCGGACAGGGGTTACGCACAGATACGCAGTATTTT CASSSGQGLRTDTQYF
TRBJ1-2 TRBV27 . . 13 TGTGCCAGCAGTTACGGCCAGGGGCGAGGCTACACCTTC CASSYGQGRGYTF
TRBJ1-2 TRBV6-2/TRBV6-3 . . 16 TGTGCCAGCAGTCTCCCTCCCCGGGCCGCGGGCTATGGCTACACCTTC CASSLPPRAAGYGYTF
TRBJ1-4 TRBV7-2 . once 16 TGTGCCAGCAGCTTAGCAGGGGCGGGGGTAAATGAAAAACTGTTTTTT CASSLAGAGVNEKLFF
TRBJ2-5 TRBV27 TRBD1 . 15 TGTGCCAGCAGTCAGACAGGGGGCGCATGGGAGACCCAGTACTTC CASSQTGGAWETQYF
TRBJ1-1 TRBV29-1 . once 11 TGCAGCGTTGATGAGGCTCCTGAAGCTTTCTTT CSVDEAPEAFF
TRBJ1-1 TRBV9 . once 13 TGTGCCAGCAGCGTAGGCCCAGACAGGAGACCTTTCTTT CASSVGPDRRPFF
TRBJ1-5 TRBV29-1 TRBD1 . 14 TGCAGCGTCAAAGACGGGACAGACTATCAGCCCCAGCATTTT CSVKDGTDYQPQHF
TRBJ1-4 TRBV29-1 TRBD1 . 13 TGCAGCGTTCAGGGACAGGCTAATGAAAAACTGTTTTTT CSVQGQANEKLFF
TRBJ1-5 TRBV7-8 . . 14 TGTGCCAGCAGCATTACAAAATCCAATCAGCCCCAGCATTTT CASSITKSNQPQHF
TRBJ1-5 TRBV4-3 TRBD1 . 18 TGCGCCAGCAGCCAAGAACCCCAGACAGGGGGTGGGAATCAGCCCCAGCATTTT CASSQEPQTGGGNQPQHF